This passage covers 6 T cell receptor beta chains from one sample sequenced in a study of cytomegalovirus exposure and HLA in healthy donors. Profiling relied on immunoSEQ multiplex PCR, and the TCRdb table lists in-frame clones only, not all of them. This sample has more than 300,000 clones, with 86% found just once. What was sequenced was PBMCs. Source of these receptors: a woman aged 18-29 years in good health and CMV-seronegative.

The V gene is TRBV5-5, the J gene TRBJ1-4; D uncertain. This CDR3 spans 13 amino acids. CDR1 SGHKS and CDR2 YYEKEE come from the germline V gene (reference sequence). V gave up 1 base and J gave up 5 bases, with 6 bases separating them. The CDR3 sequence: CASSLHENEKLFF. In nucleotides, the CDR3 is TGTGCCAGCAGCTTGCATGAGAATGAAAAACTGTTTTTT.

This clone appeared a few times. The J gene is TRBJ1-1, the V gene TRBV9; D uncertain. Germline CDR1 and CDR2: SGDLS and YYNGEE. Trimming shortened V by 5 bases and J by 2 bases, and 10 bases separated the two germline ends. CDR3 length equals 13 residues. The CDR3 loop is CASSFGGNTEAFF. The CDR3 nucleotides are TGTGCCAGCAGTTTCGGAGGCAACACTGAAGCTTTCTTT.

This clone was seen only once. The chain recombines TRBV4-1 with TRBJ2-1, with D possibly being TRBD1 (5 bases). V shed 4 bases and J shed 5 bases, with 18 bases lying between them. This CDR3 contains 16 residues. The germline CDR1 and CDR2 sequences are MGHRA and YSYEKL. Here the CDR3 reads CASSRAKGLNNNEQFF. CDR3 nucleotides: TGCGCCAGCAGCCGAGCAAAGGGGCTAAACAACAATGAGCAGTTCTTC.

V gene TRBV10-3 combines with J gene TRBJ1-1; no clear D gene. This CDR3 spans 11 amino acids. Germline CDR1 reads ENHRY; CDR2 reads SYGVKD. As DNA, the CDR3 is TGTGATACGGGTCAGAACACTGAAGCTTTCTTT. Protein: CDTGQNTEAFF.

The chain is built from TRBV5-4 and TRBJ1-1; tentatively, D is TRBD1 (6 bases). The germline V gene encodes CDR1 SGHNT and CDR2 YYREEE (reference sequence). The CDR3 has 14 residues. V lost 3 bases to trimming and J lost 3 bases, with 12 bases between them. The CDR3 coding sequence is TGTGCCAGCAGCTCCGACAGGCCCTACACTGAAGCTTTCTTT. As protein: CASSSDRPYTEAFF.

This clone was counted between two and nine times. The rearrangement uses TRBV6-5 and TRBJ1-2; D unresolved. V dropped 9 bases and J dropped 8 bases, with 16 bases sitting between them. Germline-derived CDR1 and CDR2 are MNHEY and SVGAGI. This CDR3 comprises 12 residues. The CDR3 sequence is CASKEGLGGYTF. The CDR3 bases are TGTGCCAGTAAGGAGGGATTAGGAGGCTACACCTTC.